What follows are 31 T cell receptor beta chains derived from one specimen sequenced in a study of T cell responses to AZD1222 COVID-19 vaccine. Profiling relied on immunoSEQ multiplex PCR, and the TCRdb table lists in-frame clones only, not all of them. The sample contains 53,000 or so clones, around 85% of which appear only once. The specimen was peripheral blood, collected on day 0 of AZD1222 vaccination. These receptors were taken from an adult in good health.

V usage is TRBV2 and J usage is TRBJ2-7; D gene ambiguous. Germline loops: CDR1 SNHLY, CDR2 FYNNEI. The length of the CDR3 is 13 residues. V was cut by 1 base and J by 6 bases, with 10 bases left in between. The CDR3 bases are TGTGCCAGCAGTGAAGGCCCAGATCGCGAGCAGTACTTC. It is translated as CASSEGPDREQYF.

The chain has TRBV5-6 and TRBJ1-1; weak D call: TRBD1 (5 bases). The CDR3 totals 13 residues. Germline CDR1 reads SGHDT; CDR2 reads YYEEEE. Trimming pared 0 bases from V and 7 bases from J, leaving 10 bases between. CDR3 residues: CASSLGVRGEAFF. The CDR3 DNA sequence: TGTGCCAGCAGCTTGGGAGTAAGGGGTGAAGCTTTCTTT.

The genes are TRBV5-1 and TRBJ2-2, with D tentatively TRBD2 (6 bases). The germline CDR1 and CDR2 sequences are SGHRS and YFSETQ. The CDR3 extends over 16 amino acids. V was cut by 1 base and J by 1 base, with 11 bases left in between. The CDR3: CASSLRQGLNTGELFF. The DNA for the CDR3 is TGCGCCAGCAGCTTGAGGCAGGGACTGAACACCGGGGAGCTGTTTTTT.

The V call is TRBV6-2 or TRBV6-3, the J call TRBJ1-4; the D is unclear. The CDR3 extends over 16 amino acids. With 2 bases removed from V and 0 bases from J, the gap between germline ends came to 10 bases. The V gene's germline CDR1 is MNHEY and CDR2 SVGEGT. Here the CDR3 reads CASSYRRRATNEKLFF. CDR3 nucleotides: TGTGCCAGCAGTTACCGTCGGCGCGCAACTAATGAAAAACTGTTTTTT.

J is TRBJ2-2 and V is TRBV5-6; 9 bases agree with TRBD2. With V trimmed by 0 bases and J by 5 bases, 8 bases remained unmatched. The CDR3 contains 17 residues. Germline CDR1 is SGHDT and CDR2 is YYEEEE. CDR3 sequence reads: CASSLVSGRLGTGELFF. CDR3 nucleotide sequence: TGTGCCAGCAGCTTGGTTAGCGGGAGATTGGGGACCGGGGAGCTGTTTTTT.

This rearrangement joins TRBV9 to TRBJ2-3, with D possibly TRBD1 on 6 matching bases. The CDR3 covers 17 residues. Germline V gene data show CDR1 as SGDLS and CDR2 as YYNGEE. Trimming stripped 0 bases from V and 1 base from J, with 15 bases between. CDR3 sequence: CASSVGGPSSRTDTQYF. CDR3 nucleotides: TGTGCCAGCAGCGTAGGGGGGCCTAGCTCCCGCACAGATACGCAGTATTTT.

V gene TRBV7-2 combines with J gene TRBJ1-2; no clear D gene. V was pared by 0 bases and J by 8 bases, with 7 bases between. From germline, CDR1 is SGHTA and CDR2 FQGNSA. There are 12 residues in the CDR3. CDR3 in DNA: TGTGCCAGCAGCTTAGCCGGGCGCGGCTACACCTTC. Protein sequence: CASSLAGRGYTF.

The chain combines TRBV3-1 (or the pseudogene TRBV3-2) with TRBJ2-2; D is undetermined. CDR3 size: 16 residues. Germline V gives CDR1 LGHDT, CDR2 YNNKEL (reference sequence). V lost 3 bases and J 1 base, leaving 12 bases between the germline ends. The CDR3 coding sequence is TGTGCCAGCAGCCAGATTCGATCGAGGAACACCGGGGAGCTGTTTTTT. It specifies CASSQIRSRNTGELFF.

This chain links TRBV30 with TRBJ1-6; D is undetermined. The CDR3 is 13 residues long. Germline assignment: CDR1 GTSNPN and CDR2 SVGIG (reference sequence). V was shortened by 3 bases and J by 7 bases, with 10 bases between the two germline ends. CDR3 protein: CAWRDFGNSPLHF. The CDR3 DNA reads as TGTGCCTGGAGGGACTTCGGAAATTCACCCCTCCACTTT.

As for this clone: The sample carries other DNA sequences with the same CDR3. The gene calls are TRBV19 and TRBJ1-1; no clear D gene. V was pared by 3 bases and J by 6 bases, with 8 bases between. Germline V gene data show CDR1 as LNHDA and CDR2 as SQIVND (reference sequence). CDR3 size: 12 residues. CDR3: CASSIGGPEAFF. The CDR3, as DNA: TGTGCCAGTAGTATCGGCGGACCTGAAGCTTTCTTT.

This clone came up once. For the CDR3, the DNA is TGCGCCAGCAGCTTGGATGGACAGGAGACCTATGGCTACACCTTC. Its protein is CASSLDGQETYGYTF. The chain has TRBV5-1 and TRBJ1-2; TRBD1 matches 7 bases. Trimming cost V 0 bases and J 4 bases; bases outside gene matches: 6. The CDR3 has 15 residues. The germline CDR1 and CDR2 sequences are SGHRS and YFSETQ.

The chain uses TRBV15 and TRBJ1-6; TRBD1 is a possible D gene (6 bases). Germline values: CDR1 LNHNV, CDR2 YYDKDF (reference sequence). The length of the CDR3 is 16 residues. Trimming removed 1 base at V and 11 bases at J, with 18 bases between. CDR3 DNA sequence: TGTGCCACCAGCAGAGGTGGGGGCAGGGTAGGTGCACCCCTCCACTTT. Translation: CATSRGGGRVGAPLHF.

This clone turned up a few times. The chain carries TRBV2 and TRBJ2-5, with a possible D match to TRBD2 (5 bases). This CDR3 is 14 amino acids long. Germline assignment: CDR1 SNHLY and CDR2 FYNNEI. V lost 7 bases and J lost 1, with 13 bases in between. The CDR3: CASTEGRGQETQYF. The CDR3 DNA reads TGTGCCAGCACCGAGGGTAGAGGCCAAGAGACCCAGTACTTC. Looking up the rest from reference TRBV2 and TRBJ2-5 gives the full variable domain: EPEVTQTPSHQVTQMGQEVILRCVPISNHLYFYWYRQILGQKVEFLVSFYNNEISEKSEIFDDQFSVERPDGSNFTLKIRSTKLEDSAMYFCASTEGRGQETQYFGPGTRLLVL.

The V gene is TRBV6-1, the J gene TRBJ2-5, with no clear D. The CDR3 has 15 amino acids. The germline V gene has CDR1 MNHNS and CDR2 SASEGT. V was shortened by 2 bases and J by 4 bases, with 14 bases between the two germline ends. CDR3 sequence reads: CASSETKGRSETQYF. The CDR3 bases are TGTGCCAGCAGTGAAACAAAGGGTCGTTCAGAGACCCAGTACTTC.

This chain connects TRBV5-1 to TRBJ1-4; 9 nucleotides align to TRBD1. With 4 bases clipped from V and 7 bases from J, the junction kept 11 bases outside the gene matches. The germline V gene has CDR1 SGHRS and CDR2 YFSETQ. The CDR3 runs 16 residues. DNA for the CDR3: TGCGCCAGCAGCCCAGGGGACAGGGAGGGAGGTGAAAAACTGTTTTTT. It codes for CASSPGDREGGEKLFF.

The J gene is TRBJ1-2, the V gene TRBV7-8; 7 nucleotides align to TRBD1. The germline gives CDR1 SGHVS, CDR2 FQNEAQ. The CDR3 is 13 residues long. V lost 4 bases and J lost 4; bases outside the gene matches: 3. CDR3 DNA: TGTGCCAGCAGCTCGGACAGGCGCTATGGCTACACCTTC. It encodes CASSSDRRYGYTF.

The chain is built from TRBV4-1 and TRBJ2-5; 13 positions agree with TRBD2. J gave up 5 bases and V 0 bases, and 3 bases lay outside the gene matches. The CDR3 extends over 16 amino acids. Germline V lookup: CDR1 MGHRA, CDR2 YSYEKL. DNA for the CDR3: TGCGCCAGCAGCCAAGATCGACTAGCGGGAGGTGAGACCCAGTACTTC. Protein: CASSQDRLAGGETQYF.

Worth noting for this clone: Its ends do not fully match the called genes, so a read error is possible. V usage is TRBV6-1 and J usage is TRBJ1-5, with D perhaps TRBD1 (6 bases). The CDR3 has 17 amino acids. Germline CDR1 and CDR2: MNHNS and SASEGT. The CDR3 DNA follows: TGTGCCAGCAGTCAAGCCTACGGGGGCGGGAGCAATCAGCCCCAGCATTTT. Amino acids: CASSQAYGGGSNQPQHF.

This sequence joins TRBV5-1 and TRBJ1-2; D gene ambiguous. The V end was cut by 0 bases, the J end by 7 bases, with 13 bases between. Germline-derived CDR1 and CDR2 are SGHRS and YFSETQ. The CDR3 covers 14 residues. CDR3 coding DNA: TGCGCCAGCAGCTTGGATATAGGCCCCCTTGGCTACACCTTC. Translating gives CASSLDIGPLGYTF.

Sample share makes this clone medium-sized. The gene calls are TRBV6-4 and TRBJ2-3; TRBD2 agrees at 13 bases. Unmatched junction bases numbered 6, after V lost 3 bases and J lost 0 bases. Germline CDR1 and CDR2: MRHNA and SNTAGT. The CDR3 is 18 amino acids. CDR3 region: CASSELAGGATSTDTQYF. The CDR3 DNA follows: TGTGCCAGCAGTGAACTAGCGGGAGGGGCGACTAGCACAGATACGCAGTATTTT.

The V and J genes are TRBV2 and TRBJ1-4; D ambiguous. Germline V gene sequence: CDR1 SNHLY, CDR2 FYNNEI. This CDR3 region has 14 residues. V shed 4 bases and J shed 2 bases, with 8 bases lying between them. CDR3 protein: CASSADLTNEKLFF. The CDR3 region has the DNA TGTGCCAGCAGTGCGGACCTCACTAATGAAAAACTGTTTTTT.

The chain combines TRBV6-1 with TRBJ1-5, with 7 bases matching TRBD1. The germline V gene has CDR1 MNHNS and CDR2 SASEGT. J gave up 13 bases and V 3 bases, and 6 bases lay outside the gene matches. The CDR3 covers 12 residues. DNA of the CDR3: TGTGCCAGCAGTGACACTACGGGACAGCAGCATTTT. It translates to CASSDTTGQQHF.

This chain links TRBV29-1 with TRBJ2-5; D could derive from TRBD1 or TRBD2 (5 bases each). Germline V CDR1 and CDR2: SQVTM, ANQGSEA. The V gene lost 3 bases and the J gene lost 4 bases, with 15 bases spanning the gap. The CDR3 is made up of 14 amino acids. The CDR3 DNA follows: TGCAGCGTTGATTATGGGGGTCCCGGAGAGACCCAGTACTTC. Encoded protein: CSVDYGGPGETQYF.

By share, this clone ranks as medium-sized. The CDR3 region is CASSKGGFVGNQPQHF. The CDR3, as DNA: TGTGCCAGTAGTAAAGGGGGGTTTGTCGGCAATCAGCCCCAGCATTTT. The chain employs TRBV19 and TRBJ1-5; maybe TRBD1 (6 bases). The V end lost 4 bases, the J end lost 2 bases, and 15 bases lay between the germline ends. Germline V gene sequence: CDR1 LNHDA, CDR2 SQIVND (reference sequence). The CDR3 contains 16 residues.

This clone was counted ten times or more. The rearrangement joins TRBV28 to TRBJ1-6; D ambiguous. The CDR3 loop spans 14 amino acids. Germline CDR1 reads MDHEN; CDR2 reads SYDVKM. V was pared by 6 bases and J by 7 bases, with 13 bases between. CDR3 DNA sequence: TGTGCCAGCAGGACGACTCTTGGGAATTCACCCCTCCACTTT. As protein: CASRTTLGNSPLHF.

The V call is TRBV25-1, the J call TRBJ1-2; 8 nucleotides align to TRBD1. V trimming: 3 bases; J trimming: 6 bases; junction bases outside the gene matches: 15. This CDR3 is 17 amino acids long. Germline lookup yields CDR1 MGHDK and CDR2 SYGVNS. The CDR3 DNA is TGTGCCAGCAGTGAGGCCACCGGGACAGGCAATGCTCATGGCTACACCTTC. It translates to CASSEATGTGNAHGYTF.

The genes are TRBV10-2 and TRBJ2-7; D gene uncertain. CDR1 and CDR2 from the germline V gene are WSHSY and SAAADI. The CDR3 loop spans 10 amino acids. V gave up 7 bases and J gave up 3 bases, with 4 bases separating them. Here the CDR3 DNA reads TGCGCCAGCAACCACTACGAGCAGTACTTC. This translates into CASNHYEQYF.

The chain couples TRBV10-3 to TRBJ1-4; D is possibly TRBD1 (6 bases). The CDR3 spans 15 residues. Germline lookup yields CDR1 ENHRY and CDR2 SYGVKD. Between the trimmed V and J ends, which lost 8 bases and 8 bases, there was a span of 21 bases. The CDR3 DNA reads as TGTGCCATCTTACTCCCTGGGGGCGCGGAGGAAAAACTGTTTTTT. Translated, it gives CAILLPGGAEEKLFF.

The chain joins TRBV4-1 to TRBJ2-1; perhaps TRBD2 as D (5 bases). Trimming cost V 4 bases and J 2 bases, with 12 bases left between them. Germline CDR1 MGHRA, CDR2 YSYEKL. This CDR3 spans 15 amino acids. The CDR3 nucleotides are TGCGCCAGCAGCCCGGAGGCCGCGACCTACAATGAGCAGTTCTTC. Encoded protein: CASSPEAATYNEQFF.

V is TRBV11-2 and J is TRBJ2-7, with a possible D match to TRBD2 (7 bases). Germline CDR1 is SGHAT and CDR2 is FQNNGV. The CDR3 length is 15 residues. Trimming left V 5 bases short and J 6 bases short, with 20 bases between. The CDR3 sequence is CASSRGRAGAGEQYF. In DNA form, the CDR3 reads TGTGCCAGCAGCCGAGGCAGGGCGGGGGCGGGCGAGCAGTACTTC. Complete variable domain (other parts from reference TRBV11-2 and TRBJ2-7): EAGVAQSPRYKIIEKRQSVAFWCNPISGHATLYWYQQILGQGPKLLIQFQNNGVVDDSQLPKDRFSAERLKGVDSTLKIQPAKLEDSAVYLCASSRGRAGAGEQYFGPGTRLTVT.

This chain's CDR3 is CASSQTGTQGYGYTF. The CDR3 nucleotides read TGCGCCAGCAGCCAGACCGGGACGCAGGGCTATGGCTACACCTTC. The chain recombines TRBV4-1 with TRBJ1-2, with D tentatively TRBD1 (5 bases). Germline V gene data show CDR1 as MGHRA and CDR2 as YSYEKL. CDR3 length equals 15 residues. V lost 3 bases to trimming and J lost 4 bases, with 15 bases between them.